This T cell receptor beta chain came from a study of blood T cell repertoires in COVID-19. Only in-frame clones appear in the TCRdb table, and some are missing; sequencing was by immunoSEQ multiplex PCR. The sample yields some 380,000 clones, 85% to 90% seen once. J lost 6 bases, V lost 10 bases, and 6 bases had no gene match. Germline CDR1 is SGHAT and CDR2 is FQNNGV. The CDR3 has 12 residues. This clonotype originated in a man aged 18 to 30 with active or convalescent COVID-19. The gene calls are TRBV11-2 and TRBJ1-2; 9 bases map to TRBD1. The sample consisted of peripheral blood. The DNA of the CDR3 is TGTGCCACCTGGACAGGGGTTCATGGCTACACCTTC. This codes for CATWTGVHGYTF.